This paragraph covers one T cell receptor beta chain sequence. Its antigen remains unknown. The data derive from a study of CD8+ T cells in alopecia areata. Study as a whole: Treated patients were given 5 to 10 mg oral tofacitinib twice daily. Study-wide findings and caveats: Clarity of TCR sharing across patients fell short of that in mice, possibly HLA-related.

RNA extraction and reverse transcription yielded cDNA as sequencing template. The protocol was immunoSEQ multiplex PCR, while the TCRdb copy is restricted to in-frame clones and leaves out a portion. There are approximately 89,000 clones in the sample; 35% to 45% occur only once, and roughly 0.83% lies in the top ten. The CDR3 consists of 13 residues. The germline CDR1 and CDR2 sequences are SGHAT and FQNNGV. Trimming shortened V by 5 bases and J by 12 bases, and 17 bases separated the two germline ends. Collection of lesional scalp punch biopsies and peripheral blood was performed in alopecia areata patients.

This chain links TRBV11-2 with TRBJ2-1, with D unclear. The sequence came from a human donor with alopecia areata. Sequences were obtained from CD4+ T cells sorted from blood. CDR3 sequence: CASSQLRAPGQFF. The CDR3 DNA follows: TGTGCCAGCAGCCAGCTAAGGGCGCCCGGGCAGTTCTTC.